The 12 T cell receptor beta chains below were found in one sample sequenced in a study of T cells after yellow fever vaccination. TCRdb fed the 5' RACE reads into MiXCR, producing one record per CDR3 protein. The sample comprises about 320,000 distinct CDR3 sequences, approximately 4.5% of which are singletons, and approximately 19% rests with the top ten. The sequenced sample was PBMCs, obtained 15 days after the yellow fever booster vaccination. These receptors originate from a man aged 18-30 years who received the YFV17D yellow fever vaccine.

This clonotype was detected many times. The chain combines TRBV7-9 with TRBJ2-7; a weak D match, TRBD2 (5 bases). V lost 5 bases and J lost 6, with 11 bases in between. Germline-derived CDR1 and CDR2 are SEHNR and FQNEAQ (reference sequence). The CDR3 loop spans 12 amino acids. CDR3 coding DNA: TGTGCCAGCAGCCTAATTGGGAGCGAGCAGTACTTC. Residues: CASSLIGSEQYF.

This clonotype was seen only a few times. The rearrangement uses TRBV20-1 and TRBJ2-3; 8 nucleotides align to TRBD2. CDR1 and CDR2 from the germline V gene are DFQATT and SNEGSKA (reference sequence). V was clipped by 5 bases and J by 8 bases; unmatched bases: 12. The CDR3 totals 14 residues. The CDR3 nucleotides read TGCAGTGCTCCGACTGCGGGGGGCAAGGTTACGCAGTATTTT. Translating gives CSAPTAGGKVTQYF.

Ten or more counts support this clonotype. The chain carries TRBV5-1 and TRBJ1-6, with no clear D. The CDR3 spans 15 residues. Trimming cost V 4 bases and J 5 bases, with 13 bases left between them. The germline V gene has CDR1 SGHRS and CDR2 YFSETQ. CDR3 protein: CASSLLMGNNSPLHF. DNA for the CDR3: TGCGCCAGCAGCCTCCTTATGGGAAATAATTCACCCCTCCACTTT.

This clonotype has more than one count but fewer than ten. The chain carries TRBV27 and TRBJ1-5, with a possible D match to TRBD1 (5 bases). Looked up from germline, CDR1 is MNHEY and CDR2 is SMNVEV (reference sequence). Trimming took off 11 bases at V and 7 bases at J, with 18 bases between the two ends. The CDR3 loop spans 13 amino acids. The CDR3 sequence is CAASRRGGQPQHF. Here the CDR3 DNA reads TGTGCCGCCTCTAGGAGGGGCGGACAGCCCCAGCATTTT.

In its sample, this clonotype was seen many times. The rearrangement links TRBV7-6 to TRBJ2-1; D is unclear. The CDR3 is 13 amino acids. V lost 5 bases and J lost 4, with 9 bases in between. Germline V lookup: CDR1 SGHVS, CDR2 FNYEAQ. The CDR3 is CASSPREYNEQFF. The CDR3 region has the DNA TGTGCCAGCAGCCCCAGAGAATACAATGAGCAGTTCTTC. The full variable domain, in which reference TRBV7-6 and TRBJ2-1 provide the parts outside the CDR3, is GAGVSQSPRYKVTKRGQDVALRCDPISGHVSLYWYRQALGQGPEFLTYFNYEAQQDKSGLPNDRFSAERPEGSISTLTIQRTEQRDSAMYRCASSPREYNEQFFGPGTRLTVL.

This clonotype was recorded a few times. This rearrangement joins TRBV7-9 to TRBJ1-5; D is unclear. The ends were cut back, 3 bases at V and 6 bases at J, with 12 bases in the middle. CDR3 length: 14 residues. The germline V gene has CDR1 SEHNR and CDR2 FQNEAQ (reference sequence). CDR3 protein: CASSFGGMGQPQHF. The CDR3 region has the DNA TGTGCCAGCAGCTTCGGAGGAATGGGTCAGCCCCAGCATTTT. Full variable domain (rest looked up from reference TRBV7-9 and TRBJ1-5): DTGVSQNPRHKITKRGQNVTFRCDPISEHNRLYWYRQTLGQGPEFLTYFQNEAQLEKSRLLSDRFSAERPKGSFSTLEIQRTEQGDSAMYLCASSFGGMGQPQHFGDGTRLSIL.

The chain uses TRBV5-4 and TRBJ2-1, with a weak D call TRBD2 (6 bases). Trimming took off 4 bases at V and 3 bases at J, with 11 bases between the two ends. The CDR3 is 14 residues long. Germline CDR1 is SGHNT and CDR2 is YYREEE (reference sequence). This CDR3 is CASSGGDHYNEQFF. CDR3 DNA sequence: TGTGCCAGCAGCGGCGGGGACCACTACAATGAGCAGTTCTTC. Filled out from reference TRBV5-4 and TRBJ2-1, the complete variable domain reads ETGVTQSPTHLIKTRGQQVTLRCSSQSGHNTVSWYQQALGQGPQFIFQYYREEENGRGNFPPRFSGLQFPNYSSELNVNALELDDSALYLCASSGGDHYNEQFFGPGTRLTVL.

This clonotype has just a few counts. This chain uses TRBV5-1 with TRBJ2-3; D possibly corresponds to TRBD2 (5 bases). Trimming left V 1 base short and J 5 bases short, with 11 bases between. In germline, CDR1 is SGHRS, CDR2 YFSETQ. The CDR3 has 14 residues. The CDR3 region has the DNA TGCGCCAGCAGCTTGACCCCGGCGGGAGATACGCAGTATTTT. Its protein is CASSLTPAGDTQYF. Based on the CDR3 plus reference TRBV5-1 and TRBJ2-3, the full variable domain is KAGVTQTPRYLIKTRGQQVTLSCSPISGHRSVSWYQQTPGQGLQFLFEYFSETQRNKGNFPGRFSGRQFSNSRSEMNVSTLELGDSALYLCASSLTPAGDTQYFGPGTRLTVL.

The table lists this clonotype with many counts. The chain joins TRBV7-9 to TRBJ1-6; D uncertain. The germline gives CDR1 SEHNR, CDR2 FQNEAQ (reference sequence). V was trimmed by 3 bases and J by 7 bases, leaving 13 bases between them. CDR3 length: 15 residues. The CDR3 sequence is CASSLDLARNSPLHF. The CDR3 DNA is TGTGCCAGCAGCTTGGACCTAGCTCGGAATTCACCCCTCCACTTT.

The chain recombines TRBV12-3 or TRBV12-4 with TRBJ1-1, with D possibly being TRBD1 (6 bases). CDR3 length equals 15 residues. V was shortened by 7 bases and J by 5 bases, with 20 bases between the two germline ends. This chain's CDR3 is CASNGGASYKTEAFF. CDR3 DNA sequence: TGTGCCAGCAATGGGGGGGCTAGCTATAAGACTGAAGCTTTCTTT.

This clonotype has only a few counts. The chain carries TRBV12-3 or TRBV12-4 and TRBJ2-3, with 8 positions matching TRBD1. This CDR3 comprises 14 residues. V shed 4 bases and J 2 bases; nucleotides not matched to a gene: 2. CDR3 coding DNA: TGTGCCAGCAGTTACAGGGGGACCACAGATACGCAGTATTTT. It codes for CASSYRGTTDTQYF.

This clonotype was seen only a few times. V is TRBV7-2 and J is TRBJ2-5; maybe TRBD1 (5 bases). Trimming took off 2 bases at V and 3 bases at J, with 13 bases between the two ends. Looked up from germline, CDR1 is SGHTA and CDR2 is FQGNSA. This CDR3 contains 15 residues. The CDR3 here is CASSLQGARKETQYF. The CDR3 DNA follows: TGTGCCAGCAGCTTACAGGGTGCCAGAAAAGAGACCCAGTACTTC.